At least ten counts were recorded for the clone carrying this T cell receptor (beta chain). Antigen: not known. CDR3 size: 15 residues. The ends were cut back, 0 bases at V and 0 bases at J, with 6 bases in the middle. The germline gives CDR1 LGHNA, CDR2 YSLEER. TCRdb reprocessed the RT-PCR reads with MiXCR, giving one entry per CDR3 protein. The sample has just over 300,000 distinct CDR3 sequences; just over 20% are singletons. The sample belongs to a study of response to subunit inactivated influenza vaccine. Overall study results and limits: The authors put forward the suggestion that each seasonal influenza vaccination may bring in only a limited number of new T cells.

The clonotype comes from a man between 50 and 69 years old who received an inactivated influenza vaccine. The chain joins TRBV4-3 to TRBJ1-3, with D uncertain. The source was PBMCs from blood, collected less than 22 months after vaccination. As DNA, the CDR3 is TGCGCCAGCAGCCAAGACGCCCTCTCTGGAAACACCATATATTTT. This translates into CASSQDALSGNTIYF.